The 23 T cell receptor beta chains reported below all come from one sample, sequenced in a study of cytomegalovirus exposure and HLA in healthy donors. Clones were read by immunoSEQ multiplex PCR, and TCRdb kept only the in-frame ones, dropping some. Of about 360,000 clones in the sample, roughly 89% were seen once. Sequenced material: PBMCs. The source is a woman aged 18-35 years in good health and CMV-seronegative.

V and J are TRBV19 and TRBJ1-4; 10 bases align to TRBD1. The germline V gene has CDR1 LNHDA and CDR2 SQIVND (reference sequence). V lost 3 bases, J lost 5 bases, and 3 bases stayed unmatched. There are 15 residues in the CDR3. The CDR3 bases are TGTGCCAGTAGTATGTGGACAGGGGGAAATGAAAAACTGTTTTTT. This translates into CASSMWTGGNEKLFF.

DNA for the CDR3: TGTGCCAGCAGCCCCGGTCCCGGCTCCTACGAGCAGTACTTC. This sequence encodes CASSPGPGSYEQYF. This chain uses TRBV11-2 with TRBJ2-7; D remains unclear. The length of the CDR3 is 14 residues. The germline V gene has CDR1 SGHAT and CDR2 FQNNGV. Trimming took off 5 bases at V and 0 bases at J, with 11 bases between the two ends. Full variable domain (outside the CDR3, taken from reference TRBV11-2 and TRBJ2-7): EAGVAQSPRYKIIEKRQSVAFWCNPISGHATLYWYQQILGQGPKLLIQFQNNGVVDDSQLPKDRFSAERLKGVDSTLKIQPAKLEDSAVYLCASSPGPGSYEQYFGPGTRLTVT.

This rearrangement joins TRBV9 to TRBJ2-3, with 7 nucleotides matching TRBD1. The CDR3 is 15 residues long. V shed 4 bases, J shed 0 bases, and the junction held 5 bases outside the gene matches. Germline values: CDR1 SGDLS, CDR2 YYNGEE. The CDR3 DNA reads as TGTGCCAGCAGCACGGGACAGTTAAGCACAGATACGCAGTATTTT. Translation gives CASSTGQLSTDTQYF.

This clone was seen a single time. The chain employs TRBV18 and TRBJ2-1, with a tentative D call TRBD1 (6 bases). V gave up 2 bases and J gave up 10 bases, with 21 bases separating them. This CDR3 region has 16 residues. The germline V gene has CDR1 KGHSH and CDR2 LQKENI. This CDR3 is CASSPFRGDSGSEQFF. The CDR3 region has the DNA TGTGCCAGCTCACCATTCAGGGGCGATAGTGGTTCGGAGCAGTTCTTC. Supplemented by reference TRBV18 and TRBJ2-1, the full variable domain reads NAGVMQNPRHLVRRRGQEARLRCSPMKGHSHVYWYRQLPEEGLKFMVYLQKENIIDESGMPKERFSAEFPKEGPSILRIQQVVRGDSAAYFCASSPFRGDSGSEQFFGPGTRLTVL.

This chain joins TRBV9 and TRBJ1-4, with D possibly matching TRBD1 (5 bases). The germline V gene has CDR1 SGDLS and CDR2 YYNGEE. Deletions cut 0 bases from V and 4 bases from J, with 10 bases between. The CDR3 sequence is 15 residues long. Here the CDR3 reads CASSVVQGVNEKLFF. CDR3 DNA: TGTGCCAGCAGCGTAGTTCAAGGGGTTAATGAAAAACTGTTTTTT.

The genes are TRBV29-1 and TRBJ2-7; D possibly corresponds to TRBD2 (5 bases). The CDR3 extends over 12 amino acids. Germline CDR1 SQVTM, CDR2 ANQGSEA. V lost 4 bases to trimming and J lost 0 bases, with 7 bases between them. CDR3 loop: CSVVGDSYEQYF. CDR3 DNA: TGCAGCGTTGTGGGAGACTCCTACGAGCAGTACTTC.

The rearrangement uses TRBV7-9 and TRBJ1-3; 11 bases map to TRBD1. V dropped 3 bases and J dropped 8; count of bases not matched to a gene: 3. There are 14 residues in the CDR3. Germline V gene sequence: CDR1 SEHNR, CDR2 FQNEAQ (reference sequence). This CDR3 reads CASSFGQGADTIYF. The CDR3 nucleotides are TGTGCCAGCAGCTTTGGACAGGGGGCGGACACCATATATTTT.

The chain recombines TRBV7-9 with TRBJ2-4; D is perhaps TRBD2 (6 bases). With 5 bases removed from V and 1 base from J, the gap between germline ends came to 15 bases. The length of the CDR3 is 16 residues. Germline CDR1 is SEHNR and CDR2 is FQNEAQ (reference sequence). This CDR3 reads CASSPGGVNAKNIQYF. The CDR3 coding sequence is TGTGCCAGCAGCCCCGGAGGGGTTAATGCCAAAAACATTCAGTACTTC.

The J gene is TRBJ2-1, the V gene TRBV7-9, with D unresolved. The CDR3 length is 13 residues. The germline V and J ends were trimmed by 0 bases and 7 bases, with 7 bases remaining between them. From germline, CDR1 is SEHNR and CDR2 FQNEAQ (reference sequence). CDR3 residues: CASSLAARNEQFF. In DNA, the CDR3 is TGTGCCAGCAGCTTAGCCGCTAGGAATGAGCAGTTCTTC.

Regarding this clone: The junction departs from the called germline gene at one end, perhaps through a read error. The gene calls are TRBV4-1 and TRBJ1-5, with 9 positions matching TRBD1. The germline gives CDR1 MGHRA, CDR2 YSYEKL. The CDR3 runs to 16 residues. CDR3 bases: TGCGCCAGCAGCCAAGATCTTCGGACAGGGGATCAACCCCAGCATTTT. It is translated as CASSQDLRTGDQPQHF.

The sample holds a few counts of this clone. The chain couples TRBV6-5 to TRBJ2-2, with 7 bases lining up with TRBD1. CDR1 and CDR2 from the germline V gene are MNHEY and SVGAGI. The CDR3 runs to 15 residues. Unmatched junction bases numbered 1, after V lost 2 bases and J lost 1 base. The CDR3 coding sequence is TGTGCCAGCAGTTACGGGACAGAGAACACCGGGGAGCTGTTTTTT. The encoded protein is CASSYGTENTGELFF.

This chain uses TRBV2 with TRBJ1-1, with D hard to call. Trimming removed 7 bases at V and 13 bases at J, with 19 bases between. The CDR3 runs 12 residues. The germline V gene encodes CDR1 SNHLY and CDR2 FYNNEI. The CDR3 bases are TGTGCCAGCAACCGGGATGAGGGCCGTGGTTTCTTT. The encoded protein is CASNRDEGRGFF.

This clone came up a few times. This chain links TRBV19 with TRBJ1-6; tentative D call: TRBD1 (5 bases). Trimming left V 5 bases short and J 9 bases short, with 8 bases between. Germline CDR1 and CDR2: LNHDA and SQIVND (reference sequence). This CDR3 has 12 residues. As DNA, the CDR3 is TGTGCCAGTAGTTGGGGCGGTTCACCCCTCCACTTT. Protein sequence: CASSWGGSPLHF.

This rearrangement joins TRBV7-8 to TRBJ1-1; D ambiguous. This CDR3 contains 13 residues. Deletions cut 5 bases from V and 5 bases from J, with 12 bases between. Germline V gives CDR1 SGHVS, CDR2 FQNEAQ. CDR3 sequence (DNA): TGTGCCAGCAGCATTAGCCAAACGACTGAAGCTTTCTTT. Translating it yields CASSISQTTEAFF.

This clone was counted only a few times. The rearrangement uses TRBV18 and TRBJ2-2; weak D call: TRBD1 (6 bases). The CDR3 loop spans 15 amino acids. Looked up from germline, CDR1 is KGHSH and CDR2 is LQKENI. Trimming cost V 4 bases and J 2 bases, with 11 bases left between them. CDR3 protein: CASSRGQTNTGELFF. CDR3 DNA: TGTGCCAGCTCACGTGGACAGACCAACACCGGGGAGCTGTTTTTT.

The genes are TRBV7-8 and TRBJ2-7, with TRBD2 matching over 11 bases. The CDR3 totals 16 residues. Trimming removed 0 bases from V and 3 bases from J; junction bases left unmatched: 4. The germline V gene has CDR1 SGHVS and CDR2 FQNEAQ. CDR3: CASSLAGTSGYYEQYF. DNA for the CDR3: TGTGCCAGCAGCTTAGCCGGGACTAGCGGATACTACGAGCAGTACTTC.

This clone was detected a few times. The chain combines TRBV4-1 with TRBJ1-2; 10 nucleotides match TRBD1. The CDR3 runs 14 residues. From germline, CDR1 is MGHRA and CDR2 YSYEKL. With V trimmed by 4 bases and J by 6 bases, 5 bases remained unmatched. For the CDR3, the DNA is TGCGCCAGCAGCCCCACCGGGACAGGGGATGGCTACACCTTC. Its protein is CASSPTGTGDGYTF.

The gene calls are TRBV27 and TRBJ2-3, with D hard to call. CDR1 MNHEY and CDR2 SMNVEV come from the germline V gene (reference sequence). CDR3 length: 14 amino acids. The V end was cut by 2 bases, the J end by 2 bases, with 8 bases between. CDR3 amino acids: CASSLDSYTDTQYF. CDR3 nucleotides: TGTGCCAGCAGTTTAGACTCGTACACAGATACGCAGTATTTT.

This CDR3 reads CASSSSGVFESSYNEQFF. As DNA, the CDR3 is TGCGCCAGCAGCAGCTCAGGGGTTTTCGAGTCGTCCTACAATGAGCAGTTCTTC. The chain has TRBV5-1 and TRBJ2-1; a possible D gene is TRBD1 (6 bases). V lost 4 bases, J lost 1 base, and 21 bases lay in between. The V gene's germline CDR1 is SGHRS and CDR2 YFSETQ. The CDR3 is made up of 18 amino acids.

The chain has TRBV27 and TRBJ2-2; weak D call: TRBD2 (6 bases). Germline CDR1 reads MNHEY; CDR2 reads SMNVEV (reference sequence). This CDR3 is 14 amino acids long. Between the trimmed V and J ends, which lost 7 bases and 2 bases, there was a span of 11 bases. The CDR3 here is CASTRGVNTGELFF. The CDR3, as DNA: TGTGCCAGCACCCGCGGGGTCAACACCGGGGAGCTGTTTTTT.

DNA for the CDR3: TGTGCCACCAGCACCCTAGACAGACGCTCCTACGAGCAGTACTTC. Amino acids: CATSTLDRRSYEQYF. The chain links TRBV15 to TRBJ2-7; D is possibly TRBD1 (5 bases). The CDR3 contains 15 residues. Germline CDR1 reads LNHNV; CDR2 reads YYDKDF (reference sequence). V shed 4 bases and J shed 0 bases, with 13 bases lying between them.

The genes are TRBV6-1 and TRBJ2-7; the match to TRBD1 covers 8 bases. V lost 6 bases, J lost 6 bases, and 10 bases stayed unmatched. Germline V CDR1 and CDR2: MNHNS, SASEGT. The CDR3 is 14 residues long. This CDR3 is CASRHRQGFGEQYF. CDR3 sequence (DNA): TGTGCCAGCAGACACCGACAGGGGTTCGGCGAGCAGTACTTC.

The chain joins TRBV4-1 to TRBJ2-7; TRBD1 aligns across 7 bases. J gave up 5 bases and V 4 bases, and 8 bases lay outside the gene matches. The germline V gene has CDR1 MGHRA and CDR2 YSYEKL. The CDR3 is 14 residues long. The CDR3 protein is CASSPNRGENEQYF. The CDR3 DNA follows: TGCGCCAGCAGCCCGAACAGGGGTGAGAACGAGCAGTACTTC.